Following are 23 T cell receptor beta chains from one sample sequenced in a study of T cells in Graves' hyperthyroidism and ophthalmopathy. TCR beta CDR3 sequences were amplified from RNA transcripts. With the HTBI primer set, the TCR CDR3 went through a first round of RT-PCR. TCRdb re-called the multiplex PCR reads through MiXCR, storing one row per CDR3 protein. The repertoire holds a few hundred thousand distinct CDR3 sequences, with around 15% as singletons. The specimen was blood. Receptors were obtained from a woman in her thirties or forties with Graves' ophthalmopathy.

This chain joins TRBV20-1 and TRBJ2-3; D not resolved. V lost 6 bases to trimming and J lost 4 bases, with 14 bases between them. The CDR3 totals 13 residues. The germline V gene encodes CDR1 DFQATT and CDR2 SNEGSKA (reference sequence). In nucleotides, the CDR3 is TGCAGTGCATTGGGCCCCAACGCAGATACGCAGTATTTT. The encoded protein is CSALGPNADTQYF.

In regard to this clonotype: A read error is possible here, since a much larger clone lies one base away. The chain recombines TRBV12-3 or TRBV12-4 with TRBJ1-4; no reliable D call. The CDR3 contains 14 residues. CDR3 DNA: TGTGCCAGCAGTTTGGGTGACGTTAATGAAAAACTGTCTTTT. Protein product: CASSLGDVNEKLSF.

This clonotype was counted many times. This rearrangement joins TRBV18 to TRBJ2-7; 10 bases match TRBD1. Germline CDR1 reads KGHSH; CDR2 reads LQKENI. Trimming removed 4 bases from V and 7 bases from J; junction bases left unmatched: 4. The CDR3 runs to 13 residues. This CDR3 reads CASSRGTGDEQYF. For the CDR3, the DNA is TGTGCCAGCTCACGTGGGACAGGGGATGAGCAGTACTTC.

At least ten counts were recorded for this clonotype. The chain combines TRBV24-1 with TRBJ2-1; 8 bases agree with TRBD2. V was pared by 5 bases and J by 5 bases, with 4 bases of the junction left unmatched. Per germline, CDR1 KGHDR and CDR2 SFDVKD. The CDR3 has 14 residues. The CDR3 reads CATSAIAGNNEQFF. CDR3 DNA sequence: TGTGCCACCAGTGCGATAGCGGGGAACAATGAGCAGTTCTTC.

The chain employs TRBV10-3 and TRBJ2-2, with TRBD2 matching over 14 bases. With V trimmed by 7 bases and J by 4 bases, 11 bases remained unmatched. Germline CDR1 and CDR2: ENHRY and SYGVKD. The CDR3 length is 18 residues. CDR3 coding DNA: TGTGCCATCACAGGGGGACTAGCGGGAGTACCGAGCACCGGGGAGCTGTTTTTT. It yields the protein CAITGGLAGVPSTGELFF.

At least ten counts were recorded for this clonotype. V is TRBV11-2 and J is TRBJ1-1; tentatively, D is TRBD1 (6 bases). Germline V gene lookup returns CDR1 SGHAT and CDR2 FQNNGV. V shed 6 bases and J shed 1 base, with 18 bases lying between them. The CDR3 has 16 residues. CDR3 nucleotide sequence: TGTGCCAGCAGGCTACCCATACAGGGAGAGAACACTGAAGCTTTCTTT. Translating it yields CASRLPIQGENTEAFF.

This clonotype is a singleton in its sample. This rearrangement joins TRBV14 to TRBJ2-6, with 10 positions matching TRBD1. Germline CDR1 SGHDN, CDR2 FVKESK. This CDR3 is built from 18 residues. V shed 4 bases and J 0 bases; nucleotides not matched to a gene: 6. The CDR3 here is CASSPQTGGISGANVLTF. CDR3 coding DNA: TGTGCCAGCAGCCCCCAGACAGGGGGCATCTCTGGGGCCAACGTCCTGACTTTC.

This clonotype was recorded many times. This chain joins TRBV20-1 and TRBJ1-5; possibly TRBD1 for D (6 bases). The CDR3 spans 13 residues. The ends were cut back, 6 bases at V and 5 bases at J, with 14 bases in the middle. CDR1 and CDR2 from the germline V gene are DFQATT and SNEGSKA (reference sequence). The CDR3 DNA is TGCAGTGCCGCACGGGGGCTCGATCAGCCCCAGCATTTT. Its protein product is CSAARGLDQPQHF.

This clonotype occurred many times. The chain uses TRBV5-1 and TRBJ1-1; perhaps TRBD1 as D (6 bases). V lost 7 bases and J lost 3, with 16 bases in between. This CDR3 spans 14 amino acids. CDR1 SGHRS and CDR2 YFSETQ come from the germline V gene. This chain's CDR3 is CASRRGGRDTEAFF. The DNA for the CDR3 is TGCGCCAGCCGAAGGGGGGGGCGCGACACTGAAGCTTTCTTT. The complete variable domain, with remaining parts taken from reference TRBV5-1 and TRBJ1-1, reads KAGVTQTPRYLIKTRGQQVTLSCSPISGHRSVSWYQQTPGQGLQFLFEYFSETQRNKGNFPGRFSGRQFSNSRSEMNVSTLELGDSALYLCASRRGGRDTEAFFGQGTRLTVV.

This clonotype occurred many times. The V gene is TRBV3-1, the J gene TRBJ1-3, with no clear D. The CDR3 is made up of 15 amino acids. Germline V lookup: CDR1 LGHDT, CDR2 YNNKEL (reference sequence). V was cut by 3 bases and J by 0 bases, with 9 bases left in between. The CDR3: CASSHLDNSGNTIYF. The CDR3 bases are TGTGCCAGCAGCCATCTCGACAACTCTGGAAACACCATATATTTT.

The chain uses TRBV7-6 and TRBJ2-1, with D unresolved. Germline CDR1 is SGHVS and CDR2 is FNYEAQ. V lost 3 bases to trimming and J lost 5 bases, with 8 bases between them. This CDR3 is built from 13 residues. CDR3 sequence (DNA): TGTGCCAGCAGCTTGGACGAAAACAATGAGCAGTTCTTC. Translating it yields CASSLDENNEQFF.

CDR3 sequence (DNA): TGTGCCAGCAGCTCGGGGGCCGGGACTAGAGGGGATACGCAGTATTTT. Amino acids: CASSSGAGTRGDTQYF. This chain connects TRBV7-9 to TRBJ2-3; the match to TRBD2 covers 8 bases. Trimming at V came to 4 bases and at J to 6 bases, leaving 12 bases not matched to a gene. The germline CDR1 and CDR2 sequences are SEHNR and FQNEAQ (reference sequence). The CDR3 consists of 16 residues.

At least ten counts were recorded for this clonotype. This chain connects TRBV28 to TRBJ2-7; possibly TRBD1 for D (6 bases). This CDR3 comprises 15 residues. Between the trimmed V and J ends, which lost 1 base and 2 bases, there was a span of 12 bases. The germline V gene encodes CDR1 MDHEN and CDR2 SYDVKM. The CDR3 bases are TGTGCCAGCAGTTTATCGCGGACAGCACCCTACGAGCAGTACTTC. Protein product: CASSLSRTAPYEQYF.

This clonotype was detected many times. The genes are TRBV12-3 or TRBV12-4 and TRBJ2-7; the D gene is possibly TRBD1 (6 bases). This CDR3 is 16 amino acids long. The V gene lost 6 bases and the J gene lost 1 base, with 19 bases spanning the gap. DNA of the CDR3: TGTGCCAGCAGCCCACCCCCAGGGGCAGATTCCTACGAGCAGTACTTC. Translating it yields CASSPPPGADSYEQYF.

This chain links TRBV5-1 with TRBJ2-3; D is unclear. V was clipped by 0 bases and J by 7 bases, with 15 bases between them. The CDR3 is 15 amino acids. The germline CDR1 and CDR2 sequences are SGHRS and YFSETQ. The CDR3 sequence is CASSLGVTNANTQYF. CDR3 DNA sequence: TGCGCCAGCAGCTTGGGTGTGACCAACGCGAATACGCAGTATTTT.

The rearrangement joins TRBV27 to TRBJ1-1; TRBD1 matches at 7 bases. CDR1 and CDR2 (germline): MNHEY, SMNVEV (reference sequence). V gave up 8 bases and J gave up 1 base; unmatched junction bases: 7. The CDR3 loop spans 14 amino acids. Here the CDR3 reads CASGTEAKNTEAFF. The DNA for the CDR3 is TGTGCCAGCGGGACAGAGGCTAAGAACACTGAAGCTTTCTTT.

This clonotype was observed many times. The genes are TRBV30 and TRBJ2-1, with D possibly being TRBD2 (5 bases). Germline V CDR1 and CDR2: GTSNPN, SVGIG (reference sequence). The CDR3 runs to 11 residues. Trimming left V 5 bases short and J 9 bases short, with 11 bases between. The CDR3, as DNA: TGTGCCTGGGCCCAGCGGACTGAGCAGTTCTTC. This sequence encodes CAWAQRTEQFF. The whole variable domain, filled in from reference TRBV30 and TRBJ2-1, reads SQTIHQWPATLVQPVGSPLSLECTVEGTSNPNLYWYRQAAGRGLQLLFYSVGIGQISSEVPQNLSASRPQDRQFILSSKKLLLSDSGFYLCAWAQRTEQFFGPGTRLTVL.

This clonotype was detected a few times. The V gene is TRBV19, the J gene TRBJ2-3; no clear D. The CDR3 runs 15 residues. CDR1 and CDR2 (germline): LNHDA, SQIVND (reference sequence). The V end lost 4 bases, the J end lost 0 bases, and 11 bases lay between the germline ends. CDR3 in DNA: TGTGCCAGTAGTAATTATCCTACTAGCACAGATACGCAGTATTTT. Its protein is CASSNYPTSTDTQYF.

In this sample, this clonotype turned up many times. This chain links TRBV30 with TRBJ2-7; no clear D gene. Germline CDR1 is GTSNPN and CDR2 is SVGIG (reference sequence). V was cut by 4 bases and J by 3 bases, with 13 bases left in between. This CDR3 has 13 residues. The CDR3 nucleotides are TGTGCCTGGACCTATGGGCCAAACTACGAGCAGTACTTC. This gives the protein CAWTYGPNYEQYF.

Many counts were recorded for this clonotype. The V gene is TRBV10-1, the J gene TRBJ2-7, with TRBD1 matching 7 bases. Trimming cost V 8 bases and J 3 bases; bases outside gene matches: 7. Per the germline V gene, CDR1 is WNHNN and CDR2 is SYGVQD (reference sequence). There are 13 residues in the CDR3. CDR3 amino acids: CASQRQGDYEQYF. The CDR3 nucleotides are TGCGCCAGCCAGCGGCAGGGGGACTACGAGCAGTACTTC.

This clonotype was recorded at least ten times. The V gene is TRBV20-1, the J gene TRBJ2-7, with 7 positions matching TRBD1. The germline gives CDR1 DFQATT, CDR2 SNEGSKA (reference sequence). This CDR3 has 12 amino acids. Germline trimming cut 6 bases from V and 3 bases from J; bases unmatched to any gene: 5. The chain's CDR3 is CSARQGVYEQYF. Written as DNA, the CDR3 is TGCAGTGCGAGACAGGGAGTCTACGAGCAGTACTTC.

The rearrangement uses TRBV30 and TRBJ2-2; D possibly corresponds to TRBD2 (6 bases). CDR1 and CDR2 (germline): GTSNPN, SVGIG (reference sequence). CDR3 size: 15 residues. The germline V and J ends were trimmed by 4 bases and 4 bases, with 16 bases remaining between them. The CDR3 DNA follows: TGTGCCTGGATGTTTTTTATGGGGGGCACCGGGGAGCTGTTTTTT. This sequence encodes CAWMFFMGGTGELFF.

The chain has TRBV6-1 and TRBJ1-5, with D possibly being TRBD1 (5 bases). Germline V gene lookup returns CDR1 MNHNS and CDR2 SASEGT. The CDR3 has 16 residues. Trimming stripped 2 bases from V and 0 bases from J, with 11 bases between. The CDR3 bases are TGTGCCAGCAGTGAATCTCGACAGTATAGCAATCAGCCCCAGCATTTT. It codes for CASSESRQYSNQPQHF.